This is a list of T cell receptor beta chains from one sample in a study of T cells after yellow fever vaccination. MiXCR, run by TCRdb on the 5' RACE reads, gives a single entry per CDR3 protein. Here the sample spans 300,000 to 400,000 distinct CDR3 sequences, under 7.5% being singletons. The sample in question was PBMCs, obtained 5 days after the yellow fever booster vaccination. Receptor source: a man aged 25 to 40 who received the YFV17D yellow fever vaccine. Each CDR3 is given with its conserved first and last residue. The D gene is left open where the match is weak.

TRBV10-3	NA	TRBJ2-2	CAISDPGSMTGELFF
TRBV7-2	NA	TRBJ2-7	CASTSGAYYEQYF
TRBV7-2	NA	TRBJ2-7	CASSLTSYSEQYF
TRBV28	TRBD1	TRBJ2-1	CASRKAGTAQFDEQFF
TRBV5-4	NA	TRBJ2-4	CATTRDRAKNIQYF
TRBV10-2	TRBD2	TRBJ2-1	CASQILAGHYNEQFF
TRBV20-1	NA	TRBJ2-5	CSAPILGRSQETQYF
TRBV5-1	NA	TRBJ2-7	CASSYQGLEQYF
TRBV20-1	TRBD2	TRBJ2-2	CSARMSGENTGELFF
TRBV4-1	TRBD1	TRBJ1-1	CASSQGQGAEAFF
TRBV7-2	TRBD1	TRBJ1-1	CASSWGQEYTEAFF
TRBV5-6	NA	TRBJ1-6	CASSLPRTDTLHF
TRBV29-1	NA	TRBJ2-3	CSVEDPDTQYF
TRBV7-9	NA	TRBJ1-1	CASRWDGKNTEAFF
TRBV6-1	NA	TRBJ2-3	CASTPPGGTDTQYF
TRBV5-6	TRBD2	TRBJ2-1	CASSWSGGRAVNEQFF
TRBV20-1	TRBD1	TRBJ1-4	CSARETGLFEKLFF
TRBV5-1	NA	TRBJ1-2	CASSLVGDRGYTF
TRBV3-1	NA	TRBJ2-2	CASSQDYAPNTGELFF
TRBV2	TRBD2	TRBJ2-1	CASSELAGEYNEQFF
TRBV12-3/TRBV12-4	NA	TRBJ2-3	CASSRAGTIRDTQYF
TRBV4-3	NA	TRBJ1-2	CASSPRDTQEGYTF
TRBV7-3	NA	TRBJ2-7	CASSFGGERAYEQYF
TRBV5-6	NA	TRBJ2-2	CASESVTGELFF
TRBV6-4	TRBD2	TRBJ2-3	CALAWVPRTSGSPDGSDTQYF
TRBV12-3/TRBV12-4	NA	TRBJ2-1	CASSLARPLNEQFF
TRBV9	NA	TRBJ2-7	CASSVDWWGSQYF
TRBV7-3	NA	TRBJ2-5	CASSPRDPESF
TRBV2	TRBD1	TRBJ1-1	CASSLRTGGYTEAFF
TRBV11-2	NA	TRBJ2-7	CASSPTPGHTYEQYF
TRBV5-1	TRBD2	TRBJ2-7	CASSLTGSSGLAYEQYF
TRBV12-3/TRBV12-4	TRBD1	TRBJ2-4	CASNPTGGKNIQYF
TRBV29-1	NA	TRBJ2-7	CSVVIASSYEQYF
TRBV2	NA	TRBJ1-1	CASSGGAGAGNPRTEAFF
TRBV3-1	NA	TRBJ2-1	CASSQGWDPGVF
TRBV6-2/TRBV6-3	TRBD2	TRBJ2-1	CASSYGTSGIYNEQFF
TRBV27	NA	TRBJ1-1	CASKDPGTQAFF
TRBV27	NA	TRBJ1-1	CASSEQGLRNTEAFF
TRBV7-9	TRBD1	TRBJ2-7	CASGPGQGNYEQYF
TRBV6-5	TRBD1	TRBJ1-2	CASSYDGTAANYGYTF
TRBV19	NA	TRBJ2-7	CASSIAGENYEQYF
TRBV7-9	NA	TRBJ1-4	CASSLPGARGEKPFF
TRBV28	TRBD1	TRBJ2-7	CASSHHLMDRSYEQYF